The clone carrying this T cell receptor (beta chain) was seen a handful of times. The antigen remains unidentified. The sample is drawn from a study of ipilimumab plus nivolumab after autologous stem cell transplantation. The overall study: The myeloma cohort included high-risk transplant-naive patients and patients relapsing within 3 years of a first autologous transplant. Findings and limits, study-wide: Per the authors, repertoire, Treg and microbiota data justify further study.

Patients got 3 mg/kg IV nivolumab weeks 1, 4, 7, 10, then biweekly through week 26. TCRdb's copy holds only in-frame clones and misses some; the assay was immunoSEQ multiplex PCR. The repertoire has 11,000 or so clones, more than 60% of them found once; the top ten carry 8% to 13%. CDR3 length: 13 amino acids. V was pared by 5 bases and J by 2 bases, with 2 bases of the junction left unmatched. Germline V gene sequence: CDR1 MNHEY, CDR2 SVGAGI. This chain joins TRBV6-5 and TRBJ2-7; TRBD2 matches at 8 bases. The source of this sequence is a male donor with multiple myeloma. The sequencing here drew on PBMCs, taken in a trial of ipilimumab plus nivolumab as post-transplant consolidation. The CDR3 nucleotides read TGTGCCAGCAGTACTAGCGGAACCTACGAGCAGTACTTC. Translation: CASSTSGTYEQYF.